This T cell receptor (beta chain) stems from a study of blood T cells in healthy people across ages. Points from the study as a whole: A strong correlation was found between TCR beta diversity and the percentage of naive T cells.

Per sample, no less than 5 micrograms of total RNA were extracted. This clonotype has just a few counts. Its antigen is currently unknown. It may be a read error: a sequence one base away is much more abundant. This CDR3 has 14 residues. Per germline, CDR1 DFQATT and CDR2 SNEGSKA (reference sequence). With a J-beta primer mix and a sample-barcoded 5' primer, a second PCR ran roughly 7 to 11 cycles. CDR3-containing paired-end reads numbered at least 2.5 million in each sample. MiXCR, run by TCRdb on the 5' RACE reads, gives a single entry per CDR3 protein. The data contain 870,000 or so distinct CDR3 sequences, more than 25% of them singletons.

The TCR was taken from a woman over 75 in good health. The source material was blood. V gene TRBV20-1 combines with J gene TRBJ2-1; TRBD2 is a possible D gene (7 bases). The J call may not be correct, given that the DNA end is closer to TRBJ2-7. The chain's CDR3 is CSATGGSSINEQYF. In DNA form, the CDR3 reads TGCAGTGCTACGGGGGGCTCCTCAATCAATGAGCAGTACTTC.